Shown below are 27 T cell receptor beta chains from a single sample sequenced in a study of cytomegalovirus exposure and HLA in healthy donors. Amplification used 60 Vbeta primers and 13 Jbeta primers. Sequencing used immunoSEQ multiplex PCR; TCRdb keeps in-frame clones, though not all of them. Of over 150,000 clones listed, about 80% were seen once; the top ten hold 1%. The sample taken for sequencing was PBMCs. Receptors originate from a woman between 45 and 65 years old in good health and CMV-seropositive.

This chain links TRBV7-9 with TRBJ2-1, with D tentatively TRBD1 (6 bases). V was trimmed by 5 bases and J by 8 bases, leaving 7 bases between them. This CDR3 comprises 11 residues. Germline values: CDR1 SEHNR, CDR2 FQNEAQ (reference sequence). The CDR3 reads CASSRTDEQFF. CDR3 nucleotide sequence: TGTGCCAGCAGCCGGACAGATGAGCAGTTCTTC.

The chain combines TRBV28 with TRBJ1-2; 7 nucleotides align to TRBD1. CDR1 MDHEN and CDR2 SYDVKM come from the germline V gene. This CDR3 region has 13 residues. Losses at the gene ends were 4 bases for V and 9 bases for J; bases not matched to a gene: 8. CDR3 coding DNA: TGTGCCAGCAGTTACAGGGGATCTATTCGCTACACCTTC. Its protein is CASSYRGSIRYTF.

This clone was detected a few times. V usage is TRBV11-2 and J usage is TRBJ2-5, with D possibly TRBD2 on 7 matching bases. Trimming removed 5 bases from V and 5 bases from J, with 18 bases in between. CDR3 size: 15 residues. Germline V gene data show CDR1 as SGHAT and CDR2 as FQNNGV. CDR3 protein: CASSPGGRGPETQYF. CDR3 DNA: TGTGCCAGCAGCCCGGGGGGCCGGGGCCCGGAGACCCAGTACTTC.

This chain uses TRBV27 with TRBJ1-2, with D tentatively TRBD1 (6 bases). V lost 4 bases to trimming and J lost 3 bases, with 15 bases between them. This CDR3 has 15 residues. Germline V CDR1 and CDR2: MNHEY, SMNVEV (reference sequence). Here the CDR3 DNA reads TGTGCCAGCAGTTCAGCGCTACAGGGATACTATGGCTACACCTTC. This codes for CASSSALQGYYGYTF.

This CDR3 reads CATSRDNVAGALNTEAFF. In nucleotides, the CDR3 is TGTGCCACCAGCAGAGATAATGTAGCAGGGGCTTTGAACACTGAAGCTTTCTTT. The J gene is TRBJ1-1, the V gene TRBV15; D possibly corresponds to TRBD1 (6 bases). Looked up from germline, CDR1 is LNHNV and CDR2 is YYDKDF (reference sequence). The CDR3 totals 18 residues. V lost 0 bases and J lost 0, with 17 bases in between.

This clone was picked up one time. The CDR3 coding sequence is TGTGCCATCGGGGGGCCGAGCAATCAGCCCCAGCATTTT. It yields the protein CAIGGPSNQPQHF. This chain connects TRBV28 to TRBJ1-5, with a possible D match to TRBD1 (6 bases). The CDR3 is made up of 13 amino acids. The V and J ends lost 10 bases and 1 base respectively, with 11 bases between them. Germline V gives CDR1 MDHEN, CDR2 SYDVKM.

The rearrangement links TRBV6-5 to TRBJ1-1; perhaps TRBD1 as D (5 bases). Germline CDR1 and CDR2: MNHEY and SVGAGI. The CDR3 has 14 amino acids. Trimming stripped 6 bases from V and 4 bases from J, with 15 bases between. The CDR3 sequence is CASRTGVEITEAFF. The CDR3, as DNA: TGTGCCAGCAGAACGGGGGTTGAGATCACTGAAGCTTTCTTT.

The gene calls are TRBV28 and TRBJ2-7; D remains ambiguous. Germline CDR1 is MDHEN and CDR2 is SYDVKM. This CDR3 is 14 amino acids long. V gave up 5 bases and J gave up 5 bases, with 16 bases separating them. In nucleotides, the CDR3 is TGTGCCAGCAGTGAGACTGGCCCGCGGAACGAGCAGTACTTC. Residues: CASSETGPRNEQYF.

A single count supports this clone. The chain joins TRBV27 to TRBJ1-4; TRBD1 matches 10 bases. The CDR3 contains 13 residues. Germline CDR1 reads MNHEY; CDR2 reads SMNVEV (reference sequence). The J segment lost 7 bases and the V segment lost 8 bases, leaving 4 bases of the junction unmatched. This chain's CDR3 is CASARDRGEKLFF. CDR3 nucleotides: TGTGCCAGCGCCCGGGACAGGGGTGAAAAACTGTTTTTT.

The chain joins TRBV27 to TRBJ1-3; D is ambiguous. CDR1 is MNHEY, CDR2 SMNVEV, per germline (reference sequence). The CDR3 contains 14 residues. Trimming removed 1 base at V and 2 bases at J, with 6 bases between. The CDR3 reads CASSLFGAGNTIYF. The CDR3 nucleotides are TGTGCCAGCAGTTTATTCGGGGCTGGAAACACCATATATTTT.

V is TRBV28 and J is TRBJ2-7, with a possible D match to TRBD1 (5 bases). V shed 5 bases and J shed 5 bases, with 19 bases lying between them. The germline V gene has CDR1 MDHEN and CDR2 SYDVKM. CDR3 size: 15 residues. CDR3 nucleotides: TGTGCCAGCAGTCGGACAAAAGGTTGGTCCGACGAGCAGTACTTC. This gives the protein CASSRTKGWSDEQYF.

The genes are TRBV13 and TRBJ2-4; no reliable D call. Per the germline V gene, CDR1 is PRHDT and CDR2 is FYEKMQ (reference sequence). Trimming removed 0 bases from V and 7 bases from J, with 4 bases in between. The CDR3 sequence is 12 residues long. Here the CDR3 DNA reads TGTGCCAGCAGCTTAGGCCGGAACATTCAGTACTTC. Translation: CASSLGRNIQYF.

The chain has TRBV7-6 and TRBJ2-5, with 9 nucleotides matching TRBD1. The CDR3 is 13 amino acids. Germline-derived CDR1 and CDR2 are SGHVS and FNYEAQ. V was clipped by 4 bases and J by 5 bases; unmatched bases: 2. Written as DNA, the CDR3 is TGTGCCAGCAGCTCCGGGACAGGGGAGACCCAGTACTTC. This codes for CASSSGTGETQYF.

The chain links TRBV28 to TRBJ1-2, with a tentative D call TRBD1 (6 bases). CDR1 and CDR2 (germline): MDHEN, SYDVKM. The CDR3 spans 14 residues. Trimming took off 4 bases at V and 6 bases at J, with 15 bases between the two ends. The CDR3 DNA reads as TGTGCCAGCAGTTCGATCACAGGGTCCAATGGCTACACCTTC. This translates into CASSSITGSNGYTF.

The chain combines TRBV21-1 with TRBJ2-5; the table's D gene call, TRBD2, was not cross checked with the DNA. With the DNA end fitting TRBJ2-7 better, the J assignment may be wrong. TRBV21-1 is a pseudogene. The CDR3 spans 17 residues. In DNA form, the CDR3 reads TGTGCCAGCAGCAAAGGCGAAGAGCGGGAGGGCCTCTACGAGCAGTACTTC. Translating gives CASSKGEEREGLYEQYF.

The chain combines TRBV5-1 with TRBJ2-3; TRBD1 agrees at 8 bases. This CDR3 is built from 17 residues. Looked up from germline, CDR1 is SGHRS and CDR2 is YFSETQ. With 0 bases clipped from V and 6 bases from J, the junction kept 12 bases outside the gene matches. The CDR3 protein is CASSLGPGQGGWDTQYF. Here the CDR3 DNA reads TGCGCCAGCAGCTTGGGCCCCGGACAGGGCGGTTGGGATACGCAGTATTTT.

The rearrangement links TRBV18 to TRBJ1-6; TRBD1 agrees at 10 bases. The CDR3 loop spans 16 amino acids. With V trimmed by 3 bases and J by 6 bases, 5 bases remained unmatched. Germline V gene lookup returns CDR1 KGHSH and CDR2 LQKENI. CDR3 nucleotide sequence: TGTGCCAGCTCACCGCTCGGGACAGGGGCTAATTCACCCCTCCACTTT. Translation: CASSPLGTGANSPLHF.

The V call is TRBV15, the J call TRBJ1-2; perhaps TRBD1 as D (5 bases). CDR1 and CDR2 (germline): LNHNV, YYDKDF (reference sequence). This CDR3 contains 15 residues. Trimming removed 5 bases from V and 4 bases from J, with 17 bases in between. DNA of the CDR3: TGTGCCACCAGCGGTAGCACCGGGACTATCTATGGCTACACCTTC. It translates to CATSGSTGTIYGYTF.

The chain recombines TRBV9 with TRBJ2-5; D is possibly TRBD2 (6 bases). This CDR3 region has 15 residues. Germline V CDR1 and CDR2: SGDLS, YYNGEE. V lost 0 bases to trimming and J lost 5 bases, with 14 bases between them. In nucleotides, the CDR3 is TGTGCCAGCAGCGTAGCCGCGGGATATGGGGAGACCCAGTACTTC. Its protein product is CASSVAAGYGETQYF.

This rearrangement joins TRBV7-2 to TRBJ2-7, with D possibly TRBD1 on 6 matching bases. This CDR3 region has 16 residues. With 5 bases removed from V and 0 bases from J, the gap between germline ends came to 17 bases. Germline CDR1 reads SGHTA; CDR2 reads FQGNSA. CDR3 protein: CASSLSRGSASYEQYF. CDR3 in DNA: TGTGCCAGCAGCCTGTCCAGGGGATCCGCCTCCTACGAGCAGTACTTC.

Concerning this clone itself: Other nucleotide sequences in the sample specify the same CDR3. J is TRBJ1-2 and V is TRBV28; the match to TRBD1 covers 10 bases. CDR3 length: 15 residues. V lost 2 bases and J lost 1; bases outside the gene matches: 1. Germline CDR1 and CDR2: MDHEN and SYDVKM. CDR3 amino acids: CASSLGDRGNYGYTF. CDR3 nucleotides: TGTGCCAGCAGTTTAGGGGACAGGGGTAACTATGGCTACACCTTC.

This clone was recorded a few times. The rearrangement links TRBV5-1 to TRBJ1-6; D gene ambiguous. The germline CDR1 and CDR2 sequences are SGHRS and YFSETQ. CDR3 length: 14 residues. V lost 0 bases and J 6 bases, leaving 7 bases between the germline ends. CDR3 protein: CASSLDVRNSPLHF. The CDR3 DNA is TGCGCCAGCAGCTTGGACGTGCGTAATTCACCCCTCCACTTT.

The chain uses TRBV7-3 and TRBJ1-1; D uncertain. The germline V gene has CDR1 SGHTA and CDR2 FQGTGA. Trimming cost V 3 bases and J 3 bases, with 8 bases left between them. There are 13 residues in the CDR3. The CDR3 protein is CASSFSEDTEAFF. The CDR3 bases are TGTGCCAGCAGCTTTTCTGAGGACACTGAAGCTTTCTTT.

The V and J genes are TRBV6-5 and TRBJ1-2, with unresolved D. Trimming took 4 bases from V and 4 from J, leaving 10 bases between them. The germline V gene has CDR1 MNHEY and CDR2 SVGAGI. The CDR3 is made up of 13 amino acids. The CDR3 protein is CASSFRGAYGYTF. DNA for the CDR3: TGTGCCAGCAGTTTCCGGGGAGCCTATGGCTACACCTTC.

The genes are TRBV11-2 and TRBJ2-6, with a tentative D call TRBD1 (8 bases). CDR1 is SGHAT, CDR2 FQNNGV, per germline. The CDR3 runs 18 residues. Trimming shortened V by 3 bases and J by 4 bases, and 19 bases separated the two germline ends. CDR3 sequence reads: CASSLVQGGLKGANVLTF. The DNA for the CDR3 is TGTGCCAGCAGCTTGGTACAGGGGGGGCTTAAGGGGGCCAACGTCCTGACTTTC.

V gene TRBV11-2 combines with J gene TRBJ2-3; 8 bases are shared with TRBD2. CDR1 SGHAT and CDR2 FQNNGV come from the germline V gene. The CDR3 is 15 residues long. Trimming took 3 bases from V and 3 from J; bases not matched to a gene: 5. The CDR3, as DNA: TGTGCCAGCAGCTTTCTGACTAGCGAAACAGATACGCAGTATTTT. This translates into CASSFLTSETDTQYF.

This clone was detected only once. This CDR3 reads CASSGTQGAQPQHF. The CDR3 DNA follows: TGTGCCAGCAGCGGAACTCAGGGGGCTCAGCCCCAGCATTTT. The V call is TRBV5-6, the J call TRBJ1-5; 8 positions match TRBD1. There are 14 residues in the CDR3. Germline values: CDR1 SGHDT, CDR2 YYEEEE. Germline trimming cut 4 bases from V and 6 bases from J; bases unmatched to any gene: 6.